This entry concerns a single TCR delta chain. TCRdb's protein for this DNA is that of a much larger clone and differs from the translation at residue 9, likely a read error; the protein shown is the DNA translation. This sample stems from a study of gamma-delta chains in newborns, infants, children. Study information: Microbial exposure reportedly drives polyclonal innate γδ T cell expansion after birth.

TCRdb applied CATT to the reads for clone calling. The data contain approximately 2,300 delta-chain clones, 5% to 7% of them singletons. V trimming: 4 bases; J trimming: 7 bases; junction bases outside the gene matches: 19. This CDR3 region has 18 residues. The germline V gene encodes CDR1 TSWWSYY and CDR2 QGS. Sequencing input: blood. The chain links TRDV1 to TRDJ1; 9 bases line up with TRDD3. This TCR derives from a child who was a newborn, infant or young child, either healthy, febrile or measles-vaccinated (not recorded which). Here the CDR3 DNA reads TGTGCTCTTGGGGCTCACTTCCTCGTACTGGGGGACGCGCTTAAACTCATCTTT. This translates into CALGAHFLVLGDALKLIF.